These 25 T cell receptor beta chains came from one sample sequenced in a study of cytomegalovirus exposure and HLA in healthy donors. Produced via immunoSEQ multiplex PCR; TCRdb's table is partial and in-frame only. The sample shows some 170,000 clones, around nine tenths of them seen only once. Material for sequencing was PBMCs. These TCRs come from a man in his thirties or forties in good health and CMV-seropositive.

V usage is TRBV19 and J usage is TRBJ2-4; the D gene is possibly TRBD1 (6 bases). V shed 6 bases and J shed 4 bases, with 7 bases lying between them. Germline lookup yields CDR1 LNHDA and CDR2 SQIVND (reference sequence). This CDR3 comprises 12 residues. CDR3 region: CASSDRKNIQYF. The CDR3 DNA is TGTGCCAGTAGCGACAGGAAAAACATTCAGTACTTC.

This CDR3 is CASSSEVGMNSPLHF. CDR3 bases: TGCGCCAGCAGCTCGGAGGTGGGGATGAATTCACCCCTCCACTTT. The V call is TRBV5-1, the J call TRBJ1-6; the D is unclear. Trimming shortened V by 3 bases and J by 7 bases, and 14 bases separated the two germline ends. The CDR3 runs to 15 residues. Germline V CDR1 and CDR2: SGHRS, YFSETQ.

The chain links TRBV6-6 to TRBJ1-1; 9 nucleotides match TRBD1. The trim removed 6 bases at V and 3 bases at J, leaving 5 bases unmatched. In germline, CDR1 is MNHNY, CDR2 SVGAGI (reference sequence). The CDR3 is made up of 14 amino acids. CDR3 sequence (DNA): TGTGCCAGCAGACAACAGGGGGCGCACACTGAAGCTTTCTTT. This encodes CASRQQGAHTEAFF.

This clone occurred a few times. The genes are TRBV9 and TRBJ2-7; tentatively, D is TRBD1 (6 bases). Germline CDR1 and CDR2: SGDLS and YYNGEE. The V end lost 0 bases, the J end lost 3 bases, and 13 bases lay between the germline ends. The CDR3 extends over 15 amino acids. Here the CDR3 reads CASSVVDSPFYEQYF. As DNA, the CDR3 is TGTGCCAGCAGCGTAGTGGACAGCCCATTCTACGAGCAGTACTTC.

The V and J genes are TRBV6-5 and TRBJ2-2; the D gene is possibly TRBD1 (6 bases). The CDR3 contains 15 residues. Germline V gene sequence: CDR1 MNHEY, CDR2 SVGAGI. V lost 6 bases, J lost 2 bases, and 13 bases lay in between. The CDR3 sequence is CASRPVRGNTGELFF. The CDR3 DNA reads as TGTGCCAGCAGACCGGTCAGGGGAAACACCGGGGAGCTGTTTTTT.

The rearrangement uses TRBV29-1 and TRBJ1-1; no definite D call. CDR1 is SQVTM, CDR2 ANQGSEA, per germline. The CDR3 contains 12 residues. The V and J ends lost 5 bases and 8 bases respectively, with 15 bases between them. This chain's CDR3 is CSVHLGPVEAFF. The CDR3, as DNA: TGCAGCGTTCACCTGGGCCCAGTGGAAGCTTTCTTT.

The V gene is TRBV28, the J gene TRBJ2-7; no clear D gene. V was shortened by 9 bases and J by 2 bases, with 11 bases between the two germline ends. The CDR3 has 12 residues. Looked up from germline, CDR1 is MDHEN and CDR2 is SYDVKM. This CDR3 is CASCSRPYEQYF. The CDR3 DNA reads TGTGCCAGTTGTTCCCGCCCCTACGAGCAGTACTTC.

The chain uses TRBV6-6 and TRBJ1-1; no clear D. The CDR3 contains 10 residues. V lost 6 bases and J lost 7, with 6 bases in between. Germline V CDR1 and CDR2: MNHNY, SVGAGI (reference sequence). The CDR3 region has the DNA TGTGCCAGCAGCCACCTTGAAGCTTTCTTT. This codes for CASSHLEAFF.

The genes are TRBV2 and TRBJ1-2; 8 nucleotides line up with TRBD1. This CDR3 has 14 residues. Germline assignment: CDR1 SNHLY and CDR2 FYNNEI. V gave up 5 bases and J gave up 4 bases; unmatched junction bases: 6. This CDR3 reads CASSLRTGSYGYTF. In nucleotides, the CDR3 is TGTGCCAGCAGTTTGAGGACAGGGAGCTATGGCTACACCTTC.

V gene TRBV7-2 combines with J gene TRBJ1-1; D unresolved. V dropped 3 bases and J dropped 0 bases, with 5 bases sitting between them. The CDR3 spans 13 residues. CDR1 and CDR2 from the germline V gene are SGHTA and FQGNSA. Here the CDR3 DNA reads TGTGCCAGCAGCTTGGAGGTGAACACTGAAGCTTTCTTT. Amino acid sequence: CASSLEVNTEAFF.

The chain has TRBV28 and TRBJ1-5, with unresolved D. V was trimmed by 5 bases and J by 2 bases, leaving 13 bases between them. Germline CDR1 reads MDHEN; CDR2 reads SYDVKM. The CDR3 totals 15 residues. The CDR3 DNA follows: TGTGCCAGCAGTATCACTGACTCGGGCAATCAGCCCCAGCATTTT. Amino acid sequence: CASSITDSGNQPQHF.

The V and J genes are TRBV12-5 and TRBJ2-3, with D perhaps matching TRBD1 (6 bases). Trimming took 6 bases from V and 4 from J, leaving 14 bases between them. The CDR3 has 14 residues. Germline CDR1 is LGHNT and CDR2 is FRNRAP. This CDR3 reads CASGLLGASDTQYF. Written as DNA, the CDR3 is TGTGCTAGTGGCCTGTTGGGGGCATCAGATACGCAGTATTTT.

The rearrangement links TRBV6-6 to TRBJ1-4; 8 bases are shared with TRBD1. The V and J ends lost 5 bases and 7 bases, in that order; junction bases with no gene match: 6. The germline V gene encodes CDR1 MNHNY and CDR2 SVGAGI (reference sequence). This CDR3 has 14 residues. CDR3 protein: CASSKTGAPEKLFF. The CDR3 nucleotides are TGTGCCAGCAGTAAGACAGGGGCCCCTGAAAAACTGTTTTTT.

The rearrangement uses TRBV5-4 and TRBJ2-7; D not certain. V was clipped by 0 bases and J by 5 bases, with 9 bases between them. The CDR3 is 13 residues long. Germline CDR1 and CDR2: SGHNT and YYREEE (reference sequence). CDR3 sequence reads: CASSLGHLDEQYF. The CDR3 bases are TGTGCCAGCAGCTTGGGACATCTCGACGAGCAGTACTTC.

Concerning this clone: The identical CDR3 is also encoded by other nucleotide sequences in the sample. This chain links TRBV6-5 with TRBJ2-7; 9 nucleotides line up with TRBD1. Germline V gene lookup returns CDR1 MNHEY and CDR2 SVGAGI. V was clipped by 6 bases and J by 2 bases; unmatched bases: 8. The CDR3 is made up of 15 amino acids. The CDR3 region is CASSRDREGTYEQYF. CDR3 coding DNA: TGTGCCAGCAGCAGGGACAGGGAGGGGACCTACGAGCAGTACTTC.

J is TRBJ1-4 and V is TRBV2; the match to TRBD1 covers 8 bases. Germline V gives CDR1 SNHLY, CDR2 FYNNEI. CDR3 size: 14 residues. V was pared by 4 bases and J by 8 bases, with 6 bases of the junction left unmatched. The DNA of the CDR3 is TGTGCCAGCAGTGTGTCAGGGGGCCGGGAAAAACTGTTTTTT. Encoded protein: CASSVSGGREKLFF.

The sample holds one count of this clone. This chain connects TRBV30 to TRBJ2-4; 9 nucleotides match TRBD1. Germline CDR1 is GTSNPN and CDR2 is SVGIG (reference sequence). V lost 5 bases, J lost 0 bases, and 11 bases stayed unmatched. This CDR3 is 17 amino acids long. CDR3 region: CAWVGPTGQGAKNIQYF. In DNA form, the CDR3 reads TGTGCCTGGGTTGGCCCCACGGGACAGGGAGCCAAAAACATTCAGTACTTC. The full variable domain, rest sourced from reference TRBV30 and TRBJ2-4, is SQTIHQWPATLVQPVGSPLSLECTVEGTSNPNLYWYRQAAGRGLQLLFYSVGIGQISSEVPQNLSASRPQDRQFILSSKKLLLSDSGFYLCAWVGPTGQGAKNIQYFGAGTRLSVL.

The V and J genes are TRBV19 and TRBJ2-7; D perhaps matches TRBD1 (5 bases). Looked up from germline, CDR1 is LNHDA and CDR2 is SQIVND (reference sequence). Deletions cut 1 base from V and 2 bases from J, with 9 bases between. The CDR3 loop spans 14 amino acids. The CDR3 region is CASSIGTGAYEQYF. CDR3 nucleotide sequence: TGTGCCAGTAGTATAGGTACAGGCGCCTACGAGCAGTACTTC.

The chain is built from TRBV6-6 and TRBJ2-3, with 7 nucleotides matching TRBD2. J was trimmed by 4 bases and V by 2 bases; bases with no gene match: 6. Per germline, CDR1 MNHNY and CDR2 SVGAGI (reference sequence). The CDR3 covers 15 residues. The CDR3 bases are TGTGCCAGCAGTTACCAACGGGCGGGAGCAGATACGCAGTATTTT. Amino acids: CASSYQRAGADTQYF.

The chain joins TRBV6-5 to TRBJ2-1; D gene unclear. The CDR3 covers 14 residues. CDR1 and CDR2 from the germline V gene are MNHEY and SVGAGI. Between the trimmed V and J ends, which lost 7 bases and 5 bases, there was a span of 15 bases. The CDR3 sequence is CASIGSGGHNEQFF. DNA for the CDR3: TGTGCCAGCATAGGATCAGGCGGCCACAATGAGCAGTTCTTC.

The chain has TRBV28 and TRBJ2-7; unclear D gene. CDR1 and CDR2 from the germline V gene are MDHEN and SYDVKM. The CDR3 has 9 residues. Deletions cut 11 bases from V and 5 bases from J, with 7 bases between. CDR3 sequence reads: CAEGNEQYF. CDR3 DNA: TGTGCCGAAGGGAACGAGCAGTACTTC.

The chain has TRBV7-8 and TRBJ1-5; maybe TRBD1 (6 bases). Trimming pared 1 base from V and 7 bases from J, leaving 17 bases between. The CDR3 spans 16 residues. Germline CDR1 reads SGHVS; CDR2 reads FQNEAQ. For the CDR3, the DNA is TGTGCCAGCAGCTTAGGAGGCAGGGGAGGTGGACAGCCCCAGCATTTT. This translates into CASSLGGRGGGQPQHF.

The chain employs TRBV28 and TRBJ1-4; D remains unclear. This CDR3 spans 18 amino acids. Per the germline V gene, CDR1 is MDHEN and CDR2 is SYDVKM. Trimming stripped 6 bases from V and 0 bases from J, with 20 bases between. The CDR3 sequence: CASSLLRGSDPTNEKLFF. The CDR3 coding sequence is TGTGCCAGCAGCTTACTCCGAGGTAGCGACCCAACTAATGAAAAACTGTTTTTT.

The CDR3 DNA reads TGTGCCAGCAGCCCCAGGGCCGTGGATGAGCAGTTCTTC. Protein product: CASSPRAVDEQFF. The genes are TRBV7-2 and TRBJ2-1, with D tentatively TRBD1 (5 bases). Germline loops: CDR1 SGHTA, CDR2 FQGNSA. V lost 5 bases to trimming and J lost 8 bases, with 13 bases between them. The CDR3 is 13 residues long. Full variable domain (missing parts from reference TRBV7-2 and TRBJ2-1): GAGVSQSPSNKVTEKGKDVELRCDPISGHTALYWYRQSLGQGLEFLIYFQGNSAPDKSGLPSDRFSAERTGGSVSTLTIQRTQQEDSAVYLCASSPRAVDEQFFGPGTRLTVL.

Concerning this clone: Different DNA sequences within this sample yield the same CDR3. This chain connects TRBV6-6 to TRBJ1-4; a possible D gene is TRBD1 (5 bases). CDR1 MNHNY and CDR2 SVGAGI come from the germline V gene (reference sequence). V lost 5 bases to trimming and J lost 4 bases, with 8 bases between them. CDR3 size: 13 residues. CDR3 nucleotide sequence: TGTGCCAGCAGTAGGGACTATAATGAAAAACTGTTTTTT. Translated, it gives CASSRDYNEKLFF.